A single sample is the source of the 5 T cell receptor beta chains below, sequenced in a study of T cell repertoires in cytomegalovirus infection. Their antigens remain unidentified. Each CDR3 protein is one row after TCRdb ran MiXCR on the reads. The table lists about 770,000 distinct CDR3 sequences, just under 30% of them singletons. The sample here was cultured CD8+ T cells from PBMCs, taken from culture after CMV antigen stimulation. The receptors derive from a human donor in good health (CMV status not recorded). Some clones in this sample may be carry-over from other donors' samples.

The chain uses TRBV7-3 and TRBJ2-1, with TRBD1 identical over 9 bases. The V gene end was trimmed by 5 bases and the J gene end by 7 bases; junction bases not matched to a gene: 9. The CDR3 length is 15 residues. Germline V lookup: CDR1 SGHTA, CDR2 FQGTGA. The CDR3 is CASSDTGGMRNEQFF. The CDR3 DNA is TGTGCCAGCAGCGACACAGGGGGCATGAGGAATGAGCAGTTCTTC. The variable domain in full, with the rest retrieved from reference TRBV7-3 and TRBJ2-1, is GAGVSQTPSNKVTEKGKYVELRCDPISGHTALYWYRQSLGQGPEFLIYFQGTGAADDSGLPNDRFFAVRPEGSVSTLKIQRTERGDSAVYLCASSDTGGMRNEQFFGPGTRLTVL.

The rearrangement uses TRBV9 and TRBJ2-1; possible D gene TRBD2, 5 bases. This CDR3 is built from 16 residues. V dropped 2 bases and J dropped 0 bases, with 12 bases sitting between them. Germline V gene data show CDR1 as SGDLS and CDR2 as YYNGEE. CDR3: CASSVRRGLSYNEQFF. The CDR3 bases are TGTGCCAGCAGCGTTCGACGGGGTCTCTCCTACAATGAGCAGTTCTTC.

This clonotype was counted at least ten times. This rearrangement joins TRBV7-8 to TRBJ2-5; 10 nucleotides match TRBD2. Trimming cost V 3 bases and J 2 bases; bases outside gene matches: 15. CDR3 length: 19 residues. From germline, CDR1 is SGHVS and CDR2 FQNEAQ. The CDR3 sequence: CASSFTLRSGGGKQETQYF. DNA for the CDR3: TGTGCCAGCAGCTTCACTTTAAGGAGCGGGGGGGGAAAGCAAGAGACCCAGTACTTC.

This clonotype was observed at least ten times. The chain combines TRBV12-3 or TRBV12-4 with TRBJ2-2; D is perhaps TRBD1 (7 bases). V lost 6 bases to trimming and J lost 4 bases, with 18 bases between them. The CDR3 totals 16 residues. The CDR3 loop is CASSQIGQGGTGELFF. The CDR3 coding sequence is TGTGCCAGCAGCCAAATCGGGCAGGGGGGCACCGGGGAGCTGTTTTTT.

CDR3 DNA sequence: TGTGCCAGCAGACTCAACAGGGGGCACAGCTATGGCTACACCTTC. It yields the protein CASRLNRGHSYGYTF. The V gene is TRBV27, the J gene TRBJ1-2; TRBD1 matches 9 bases. Losses at the gene ends were 6 bases for V and 4 bases for J; bases not matched to a gene: 9. This CDR3 has 15 residues. Germline assignment: CDR1 MNHEY and CDR2 SMNVEV (reference sequence).